Only one count was recorded for the clone carrying this TCR beta chain. Its cognate antigen is unknown. Assay: immunoSEQ multiplex PCR; the TCRdb copy retains only in-frame clones and omits some. The sample has over 55,000 clones, about 96% seen once. The sample originates from a study of cytomegalovirus exposure and HLA in healthy donors. Study-wide results and caveats: According to a subsequent analysis, TCR clusters from the first cohort were inclined to appear together in the 110 or so validation repertoires. Cytomegalovirus association was assigned to over 150 TCR beta chains.

Germline assignment: CDR1 MDHEN and CDR2 SYDVKM. V trimming: 4 bases; J trimming: 7 bases; junction bases outside the gene matches: 4. The CDR3 contains 14 residues. The receptor's source is a man between 18 and 29 years old in good health and CMV-seronegative. The chain has TRBV28 and TRBJ2-1; 10 nucleotides agree with TRBD2. Sequenced sample: PBMCs. CDR3 loop: CASSSAGGNNEQFF. The CDR3 DNA reads as TGTGCCAGCAGTTCAGCGGGAGGGAATAATGAGCAGTTCTTC.